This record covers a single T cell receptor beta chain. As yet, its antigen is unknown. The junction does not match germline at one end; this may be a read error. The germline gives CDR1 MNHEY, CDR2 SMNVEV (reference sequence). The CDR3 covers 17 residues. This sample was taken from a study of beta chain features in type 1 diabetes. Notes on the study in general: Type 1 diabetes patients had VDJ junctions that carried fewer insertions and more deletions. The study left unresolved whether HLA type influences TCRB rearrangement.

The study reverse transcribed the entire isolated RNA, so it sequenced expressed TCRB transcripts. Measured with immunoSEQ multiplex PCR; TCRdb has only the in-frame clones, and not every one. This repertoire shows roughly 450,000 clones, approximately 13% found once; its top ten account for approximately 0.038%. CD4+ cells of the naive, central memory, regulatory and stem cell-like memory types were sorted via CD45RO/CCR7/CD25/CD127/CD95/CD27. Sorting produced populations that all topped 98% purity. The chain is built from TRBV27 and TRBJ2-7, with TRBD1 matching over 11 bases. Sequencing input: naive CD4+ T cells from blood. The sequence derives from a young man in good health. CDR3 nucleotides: TGTTCCAGTACCCTCCTAACCGGGACAGGGGGGCCCTACGAGCAGTACTTC. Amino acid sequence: CSSTLLTGTGGPYEQYF.